This T cell receptor beta chain was recovered during a study of blood T cell repertoires in COVID-19. Across the study: Samples of COVID-19 (acute and convalescent) were obtained from the United States, Italy and Spain. PBMCs, B-cell-depleted T cells, or T cells were the source of the cDNA or gDNA that made up the material.

Authors' processing steps: The assay estimated nucleated cells by amplifying reference gene primers. Clones were read by immunoSEQ multiplex PCR, and TCRdb kept only the in-frame ones, dropping some. That table gives V, J and clone size, and the DNA gave D and trimming. The data hold 130,000 or so clones, with around nine tenths observed a single time. The CDR3 extends over 15 amino acids. CDR1 MDHEN and CDR2 SYDVKM come from the germline V gene. The V and J ends lost 5 bases and 4 bases, in that order; junction bases with no gene match: 7. Input material: peripheral blood. The chain recombines TRBV28 with TRBJ1-4; 7 nucleotides match TRBD1. The clonotype comes from a woman aged 55 to 70 with acute or convalescent COVID-19. The CDR3 DNA reads TGTGCCAGCAGTCAACAGGGGACGGGTAATGAAAAACTGTTTTTT. This gives the protein CASSQQGTGNEKLFF.